Listed here are 11 T cell receptor beta chains from one sample, sequenced in a study of blood T cell repertoires in COVID-19. Sequencing used immunoSEQ multiplex PCR; TCRdb keeps in-frame clones, though not all of them. This table holds a few hundred thousand clones, roughly 90% found once. The sequencing sample was made of peripheral blood. These receptors were collected from a woman between 25 and 40 years old with acute or convalescent COVID-19.

The chain is built from TRBV7-8 and TRBJ1-5, with 9 bases that match TRBD1. This CDR3 is built from 17 residues. J lost 3 bases, V lost 3 bases, and 9 bases had no gene match. Per the germline V gene, CDR1 is SGHVS and CDR2 is FQNEAQ. The CDR3 bases are TGTGCCAGCAGCTTTGACAGGGGGATATTGGACAATCAGCCCCAGCATTTT. Residues: CASSFDRGILDNQPQHF.

This rearrangement joins TRBV6-2 or TRBV6-3 to TRBJ1-2; D is ambiguous. Trimming removed 0 bases from V and 4 bases from J, with 9 bases in between. In germline, CDR1 is MNHEY, CDR2 SVGEGT. This CDR3 is built from 14 residues. This chain's CDR3 is CASSYSIAAYGYTF. CDR3 DNA: TGTGCCAGCAGTTACTCGATTGCGGCCTATGGCTACACCTTC.

Comment on this clone: Its ends do not fully match the called genes, so a read error is possible. The V and J genes are TRBV28 and TRBJ2-7, with 8 bases fitting TRBD1. Germline V CDR1 and CDR2: MDHEN, SYDVKM. The CDR3 has 12 amino acids. The CDR3 bases are TGTGCCAGCAGGCCAGGGGGCTACGAGCAGTGCTTC. This sequence encodes CASRPGGYEQCF.

The rearrangement links TRBV6-5 to TRBJ2-5; the match to TRBD2 covers 8 bases. Germline CDR1 and CDR2: MNHEY and SVGAGI. The junction had 11 bases not matched to a gene; V was cut back by 7 bases and J by 4 bases. The CDR3 loop spans 15 amino acids. CDR3: CASTPGGAPIETQYF. The CDR3 DNA reads as TGTGCCAGCACCCCCGGGGGGGCGCCGATAGAGACCCAGTACTTC.

The chain has TRBV21-1 and TRBJ1-1; TRBD1 is the table's D call and was not checked against the DNA. TRBV21-1 is assigned pseudogene status. This CDR3 contains 20 residues. DNA for the CDR3: TGTGCCAGCACCGCACTGTCTGTGGCGGGATACAGGGGCGTAGACACTGAAGCTTTCTTT. It translates to CASTALSVAGYRGVDTEAFF.

Notes on this clone: One end of the junction is discordant with germline, which a read error may explain. The chain combines TRBV19 with TRBJ1-1; 7 nucleotides match TRBD1. The CDR3 runs 15 residues. CDR1 is LNHDA and CDR2 is SQIVND in the germline V gene (reference sequence). The CDR3, as DNA: TGTGCCAGTAGGTCCGGGACAGTGCCTGCCTCGAGGGAGGTATTT. It is translated as CASRSGTVPASREVF.

This sequence joins TRBV4-2 and TRBJ2-1; 10 positions match TRBD2. The CDR3 has 14 amino acids. Per germline, CDR1 LGHNA and CDR2 YNFKEQ. V lost 0 bases to trimming and J lost 14 bases; unmatched junction nucleotides: 7. The CDR3 here is CASSQDQAGGPEFF. Here the CDR3 DNA reads TGTGCCAGCAGCCAAGATCAAGCGGGAGGGCCGGAGTTCTTC.

J is TRBJ2-1 and V is TRBV7-8, with TRBD1 matching over 8 bases. Germline trimming cut 4 bases from V and 0 bases from J; bases unmatched to any gene: 5. CDR1 is SGHVS and CDR2 is FQNEAQ in the germline V gene. The CDR3 runs 16 residues. The CDR3 DNA sequence: TGTGCCAGCAGCTCCCGGGACAGGAGCTCCTACAATGAGCAGTTCTTC. This gives the protein CASSSRDRSSYNEQFF.

Written as DNA, the CDR3 is TGTGCCAGCAGTTTCGCCAGGGGTCCCTACGAGCAGTACTTC. This codes for CASSFARGPYEQYF. V usage is TRBV2 and J usage is TRBJ2-7; D might be TRBD1 (6 bases). Germline V gives CDR1 SNHLY, CDR2 FYNNEI. Trimming cost V 5 bases and J 2 bases, with 13 bases left between them. The CDR3 consists of 14 residues.

The chain is built from TRBV4-1 and TRBJ2-3; the D is unclear. Germline CDR1 reads MGHRA; CDR2 reads YSYEKL. The CDR3 consists of 15 residues. V dropped 2 bases and J dropped 0 bases, with 9 bases sitting between them. This CDR3 reads CASSQPRISTDTQYF. The CDR3, as DNA: TGCGCCAGCAGCCAACCCAGAATAAGCACAGATACGCAGTATTTT.

The rearrangement links TRBV19 to TRBJ2-7, with D possibly being TRBD2 (5 bases). CDR1 LNHDA and CDR2 SQIVND come from the germline V gene (reference sequence). With 0 bases removed from V and 4 bases from J, the gap between germline ends came to 16 bases. This CDR3 is 16 amino acids long. The CDR3 DNA is TGTGCCAGTAGTATAGATCGTACGGGAATCGGATACGAGCAGTACTTC. It codes for CASSIDRTGIGYEQYF.